This entry is about one TCR beta chain. This clonotype was observed a handful of times. The target of this receptor is not known. Base qualities are not provided; no much larger clone lies one nucleotide away. Every donor was a healthy Caucasian. The twin cohort comprised three pairs of female monozygotic twins, all aged roughly 18 to 30 years. The RNA used for TCR libraries was isolated from peripheral blood mononuclear cells. This record comes from a study of identical twins (dated by TCRdb to 2016 to 2017). Regarding the research as a whole: TCR alpha and beta repertoires from monozygotic twins, unrelated adults of various ages and cord blood were deep-sequenced to test whether fetal clonotypes persist. Replicate twin experiments were performed at different times using different library preparation protocols to rule out contamination.

The paper as a whole reports these results and caveats: In monozygotic twins, recombination models systematically underestimated out-of-frame TCR alpha sharing, but the models matched the sharing seen between unrelated individuals. Fewer insertions were carried by abundant cord blood beta clonotypes, a similar but weaker trend appeared in young adult naive repertoires, and no such trend appeared in memory repertoires. Invariant T cells such as MAIT and iNKT could partly confound zero-insertion analyses, though diverse VJ usage argued against this for most clonotypes. A weaker excess of twin sharing was found in beta out-of-frame sequences because the signal-to-noise ratio was lowered by fewer shared sequences. Compared with coincidental sharing between unrelated individuals, out-of-frame TCR alpha sequences shared between twins had an excess of sequences with low generation probability. Because the same donors could not be followed over many years, the conclusions depended on cross-sectional statistical analysis.

V and J lose 5 bases and 6 bases, and a span of 20 bases separates them. From the cysteine up to the phenylalanine, the CDR3 has a length of 15 residues. Kept here is only the CDR3 DNA, which spans 45 bases and is read in frame from base 1. Receptors were amplified or captured by 5' RACE. Reads for this sample came from an Illumina HiSeq 2000. A universal primer binding site was introduced by template switching, and a unique molecular identifier was present in the final cDNA, enabling accurate counting of TCR cDNA molecules. Specific primers in the conserved constant-segment region were used to synthesize first-strand cDNA for TCR alpha and beta chains. To control for contamination, every cDNA library was double barcoded, receiving both a SMART-Mk sample barcode and Illumina barcodes. Two successive PCR steps introduced TruSeq adapter sequences along with Illumina sample barcodes. The TCR alpha and beta cDNA libraries were sequenced on the Illumina HiSeq platform using custom primers. In the paper's pipeline: Raw reads were processed with MiGEC to extract unique molecular identifiers, and MiXCR was used to determine CDR3 positions. Recombination models were inferred per individual with the repgenHMM and IGoR tools using an EM algorithm. The analysis of shared clonotypes was done with the tcR package in R, with sharing normalized by the product of cloneset sizes. To study raw recombination free of thymic and clonal selection effects, out-of-frame nonproductive sequences were analyzed. TCRdb passed the public sequencing reads through fastp at Q25 and MiXCR, retaining productive beta sequences. Identical CDR3 protein sequences are pooled into one entry, listed with their most common genes and DNA. The V and J calls follow TCRdb's processing rather than the paper's. This sample lists over 550,000 distinct CDR3 sequences; about 7.1% were detected once. The ten largest clones take up about 1.5% of the sample.

This sample also belongs to another study, concerning yellow fever vaccine responses in identical twins. Reported in the second study: According to the authors, the vaccine-induced T cell response in identical twins seemed to be partly convergent and partly specific to each individual. The study precisely tracked vaccine-responding T cell clones in identical twins.

Recombination connected TRBV12-3 or TRBV12-4 to TRBJ2-7; the D gene is possibly TRBD2, with 6 bases matching. This TCR came from a woman between 18 and 30 years old in good health. The sample taken for sequencing was PBMCs. CDR3 reads: CASSPVGGEISEQYF. The DNA sequence is given as TGTGCCAGCAGTCCGGTGGGAGGAGAGATTAGCGAGCAGTACTTC.